The 8 T cell receptor beta chains listed next were all sequenced from one sample in a study of blood T cell repertoires in COVID-19. TCRdb's copy holds only in-frame clones and misses some; the assay was immunoSEQ multiplex PCR. The sample yields some 290,000 clones, roughly nine tenths seen once. Sequenced input: peripheral blood. These receptors all stem from a woman aged 25-40 years with COVID-19, enrolled during active disease.

The CDR3 sequence: CASSYGTDSYEQYF. CDR3 nucleotide sequence: TGTGCCAGCAGTTACGGGACAGATTCCTACGAGCAGTACTTC. The chain carries TRBV6-6 and TRBJ2-7, with TRBD1 identical over 7 bases. V lost 2 bases to trimming and J lost 1 base; unmatched junction nucleotides: 2. The CDR3 extends over 14 amino acids. CDR1 is MNHNY and CDR2 is SVGAGI in the germline V gene (reference sequence).

DNA for the CDR3: TGTGCCAGCAGTTATAGGGACAGGGATGAGGATGGCTACACCTTC. Protein sequence: CASSYRDRDEDGYTF. The chain couples TRBV7-9 to TRBJ1-2; 9 bases line up with TRBD1. J lost 6 bases, V lost 6 bases, and 11 bases had no gene match. The CDR3 covers 15 residues. Looked up from germline, CDR1 is SEHNR and CDR2 is FQNEAQ (reference sequence).

The chain is built from TRBV6-6 and TRBJ1-2; a possible D gene is TRBD1 (5 bases). The CDR3 has 14 residues. Germline CDR1 and CDR2: MNHNY and SVGAGI (reference sequence). Trimming took off 2 bases at V and 8 bases at J, with 15 bases between the two ends. DNA of the CDR3: TGTGCCAGCAGTTACCCCTCCGGGGGATCCGGCTACACCTTC. It specifies CASSYPSGGSGYTF.

The chain combines TRBV30 with TRBJ2-3, with 7 positions matching TRBD1. This CDR3 has 15 amino acids. The junction had 9 bases not matched to a gene; V was cut back by 4 bases and J by 2 bases. Looked up from germline, CDR1 is GTSNPN and CDR2 is SVGIG (reference sequence). The CDR3 reads CAWNRDRITTDTQYF. The CDR3 region has the DNA TGTGCCTGGAACCGGGACAGAATAACCACAGATACGCAGTATTTT.

This clone was observed a single time. V gene TRBV5-1 combines with J gene TRBJ1-3, with D unclear. This CDR3 contains 16 residues. Between the trimmed V and J ends, which lost 0 bases and 4 bases, there was a span of 14 bases. Germline-derived CDR1 and CDR2 are SGHRS and YFSETQ. CDR3: CASSLGSYSRGNTIYF. The DNA of the CDR3 is TGCGCCAGCAGCTTGGGGTCGTATTCGCGGGGAAACACCATATATTTT.

The chain combines TRBV11-2 with TRBJ1-3; D uncertain. The V end was cut by 0 bases, the J end by 8 bases, with 8 bases between. The germline V gene encodes CDR1 SGHAT and CDR2 FQNNGV. The CDR3 totals 13 residues. This CDR3 is CASSLDLIDTIYF. In nucleotides, the CDR3 is TGTGCCAGCAGCTTAGATCTGATAGACACCATATATTTT.

This clone has a single count. The chain recombines TRBV19 with TRBJ1-1, with a possible D match to TRBD1 (5 bases). The CDR3 is made up of 15 amino acids. V lost 5 bases and J lost 8, with 21 bases in between. CDR1 is LNHDA and CDR2 is SQIVND in the germline V gene (reference sequence). CDR3 in DNA: TGTGCCAGTAGTCGAGGAATTCAGGGAAGACGGGAAGCTTTCTTT. This codes for CASSRGIQGRREAFF.

The chain is built from TRBV10-1 and TRBJ2-1; 7 positions match TRBD2. CDR3 length equals 13 residues. V trimming: 2 bases; J trimming: 9 bases; junction bases outside the gene matches: 4. Germline assignment: CDR1 WNHNN and CDR2 SYGVQD (reference sequence). CDR3 sequence reads: CASSEMVAGEQFF. CDR3 DNA: TGCGCCAGCAGTGAGATGGTAGCGGGTGAGCAGTTCTTC.